This TCR beta chain came from a study of CD8 T cells in Susac syndrome. Points on this clonotype: Its matching antigen is unknown.

The ends lost 0 bases at V and 5 bases at J; junction bases unmatched: 7. Germline V gives CDR1 MNHNS, CDR2 SASEGT. The CDR3 runs 17 residues. CD8+ and CD4+ T cells taken from blood had their TCR beta sequenced. Random hexamers primed reverse transcription of roughly 0.5 to 1 ug RNA. The amplification used immunoSEQ multiplex PCR on TCR beta CDR3; it spanned 54 Vbeta and 13 Jbeta. In TCRdb, the immunoSEQ multiplex PCR reads were re-called with MiXCR into one record per CDR3 protein. The sample has about 200,000 distinct CDR3 sequences; 85% to 95% are singletons. General study findings and limits: The study's TCR sequencing and HLA analysis drew on a certain number of individuals. That number was acknowledged as relatively small.

The material sequenced was CD4+ T cells from PBMCs. V is TRBV6-1 and J is TRBJ2-5; TRBD2 matches at 12 bases. The clonotype originates from a human donor with multiple sclerosis. The CDR3 here is CASSEAPSGGALETQYF. CDR3 nucleotide sequence: TGTGCCAGCAGTGAAGCCCCTAGCGGGGGGGCATTGGAGACCCAGTACTTC.